This TCR beta chain emerged from a study of OX40 agonist ivuxolimab in advanced cancers. Study context: In three patients, partial responses were observed, one with hepatocellular carcinoma and two with cutaneous melanoma.

Sequencing used immunoSEQ multiplex PCR; TCRdb keeps in-frame clones, though not all of them. The top ten hold around 1.1% of the sample, which has 82,000 or so clones, approximately 90% seen once. On cycle 4 day 1 and cycle 7 day 1, as well as at baseline, blood was sampled. For this clone: As yet, its antigen is unknown.

Germline V gene sequence: CDR1 MNHNY, CDR2 SVGAGI (reference sequence). Unmatched junction bases numbered 6, after V lost 8 bases and J lost 0 bases. The CDR3 spans 15 residues. Regarding the study as a whole: Expanded clones were, on average, more numerous in CD8+ T cells than in CD4+.

The receptor comes from an adult with an advanced solid tumor such as melanoma, head and neck, liver or kidney cancer. The chain couples TRBV6-6 to TRBJ1-4, with 7 bases fitting TRBD1. Sample: CD4+ or CD8+ T cells sorted from blood, taken in a trial of the OX40 agonist ivuxolimab. CDR3 sequence: CASRGTEATNEKLFF. Here the CDR3 DNA reads TGTGCCAGCCGTGGGACAGAAGCAACTAATGAAAAACTGTTTTTT.